This TCR beta chain was profiled in a study of beta chain features in type 1 diabetes. Study conclusions and caveats: Among patients with Type 1 diabetes, TCRB CDR3s were moderately but significantly shorter in every one of the four CD4+ subsets. TCRB repertoires of naive, central memory and Treg cells appeared more similar among patients than among healthy donors.

Since all of the isolated RNA was reverse transcribed, expressed TCRB transcripts were what got sequenced. An average of approximately 3.4 million reads was obtained for naive, central memory and regulatory T cell samples. Assay: immunoSEQ multiplex PCR; the TCRdb copy retains only in-frame clones and omits some. Found here are 250,000 to 300,000 clones, roughly 13% of them singletons; the top ten hold about 0.015%. Concerning this clone itself: The antigen remains undetermined. A read error may account for a junction end that differs from germline.

Per germline, CDR1 GTSNPN and CDR2 SVGIG (reference sequence). This CDR3 is 13 amino acids long. Sequenced: naive CD4+ T cells from blood. The sequence was collected from a man between 25 and 39 years old with type 1 diabetes. The V call is TRBV30, the J call TRBJ1-2; TRBD1 matches at 9 bases. As DNA, the CDR3 is TGTGCCTGGGGTGTACAGGGGGCAGGTGGCTACACCTTC. Its protein is CAWGVQGAGGYTF.